This T cell receptor beta chain was sequenced during a study of identical twins. This clonotype was counted between two and nine times. CDR1 is MNHNS, CDR2 SASEGT, per germline. V was pared by 5 bases and J by 0 bases, with 11 bases between. The CDR3 length is 15 residues. Template switching created a universal primer site, and the cDNA included unique molecular identifiers. TCRdb recomputed calls from the 5' RACE reads with MiXCR, one row per CDR3 protein. The sample includes about 520,000 distinct CDR3 sequences, roughly a fifth of them seen just once. The sample also formed part of further work on T cells expressing NK-cell markers. That report adds: HCMV seropositivity marked seven of the eight sequenced donors; one was seronegative. The share of CD8+ T cells held by dominant NKG2C+ clonotypes was roughly 1.0-7.5% in roughly 6 donors.

Sequencing was carried out using CD4+ T cells sorted from blood. The receptor was derived from a woman aged 18-29 years in good health. This chain links TRBV6-1 with TRBJ2-1; a weak D match, TRBD1 (6 bases). This CDR3 reads CASSKQGSSYNEQFF. In nucleotides, the CDR3 is TGTGCCAGCAGTAAGCAGGGGAGCTCCTACAATGAGCAGTTCTTC.